This is a list of T cell receptor beta chains from one sample in a study of memory CD4+ T cells and cytomegalovirus serostatus. The protocol was immunoSEQ multiplex PCR, while the TCRdb copy is restricted to in-frame clones and leaves out a portion. The sample yields some 56,000 clones, 82% seen once. The sample consisted of memory CD4+ T cells from blood. The source of these receptors is an adult in good health and CMV-seronegative. The CDR3 runs from the conserved cysteine through the conserved F or W. Each record gives: D gene, clone size, V gene, J gene, CDR3 DNA, CDR3 protein. A D gene is named only where the DNA matches it firmly. Size is omitted from some rows. Given values are once, few, many or a class for expanded clones.

d_gene: NA; abundance: once; v_gene: TRBV5-5; j_gene: TRBJ1-3; CDR3nt: TGTGCCAGCGACTCAGGCCTCTCTGGAAACACCATATATTTT; CDR3aa: CASDSGLSGNTIYF
d_gene: NA; abundance: NA; v_gene: TRBV2; j_gene: TRBJ2-1; CDR3nt: TGTGCCAGCACCAAACCGAACGGGGATGAGCAGTTCTTC; CDR3aa: CASTKPNGDEQFF
d_gene: TRBD1; abundance: NA; v_gene: TRBV28; j_gene: TRBJ2-1; CDR3nt: TGTGCCAGCCTTCTTATCGGACAGGGCAGGAGGAATGAGCAGTTCTTC; CDR3aa: CASLLIGQGRRNEQFF
d_gene: NA; abundance: NA; v_gene: TRBV9; j_gene: TRBJ2-3; CDR3nt: TGTGCCAGCAGCGTAGCCTTAGCCGGCAGGGGGGAAGATACGCAGTATTTT; CDR3aa: CASSVALAGRGEDTQYF
d_gene: NA; abundance: NA; v_gene: TRBV27; j_gene: TRBJ1-5; CDR3nt: TGTGCCAGCAGTTCGAACAGGGAAAGAGAGCCCCAGCATTTT; CDR3aa: CASSSNREREPQHF
d_gene: NA; abundance: NA; v_gene: TRBV7-9; j_gene: TRBJ2-1; CDR3nt: TGTGCCAGCAGTTCTCCGTCGAGGGGTGAGCAGTTCTTC; CDR3aa: CASSSPSRGEQFF
d_gene: NA; abundance: once; v_gene: TRBV19; j_gene: TRBJ2-7; CDR3nt: TGTGCCAGTAGTATTACTCAGGGTTCCGCTTATGTGCAGTACTTC; CDR3aa: CASSITQGSAYVQYF
d_gene: NA; abundance: NA; v_gene: TRBV5-1; j_gene: TRBJ1-2; CDR3nt: TGCGCCAGCGCGGCGCCCGAGGGTTATGGCTACACCTTC; CDR3aa: CASAAPEGYGYTF
d_gene: NA; abundance: NA; v_gene: TRBV4-2; j_gene: TRBJ2-1; CDR3nt: TGTGCCAGCAGCCAATTTTCGTTCGGGTACAATGAGCAGTTCTTC; CDR3aa: CASSQFSFGYNEQFF
d_gene: NA; abundance: NA; v_gene: TRBV5-4; j_gene: TRBJ2-2; CDR3nt: TGTGCCAGCAGCACCCCGACAGGAAACACCGGGGAGCTGTTTTTT; CDR3aa: CASSTPTGNTGELFF
d_gene: NA; abundance: NA; v_gene: TRBV6-1; j_gene: TRBJ1-4; CDR3nt: TGTGCCAGCAGTGGTACAGACTGGGGCAATGAAAAACTGTTTTTT; CDR3aa: CASSGTDWGNEKLFF
d_gene: NA; abundance: NA; v_gene: TRBV9; j_gene: TRBJ1-3; CDR3nt: TGTGCCAGCAGACCGGGAATTTCCTCTGGAAACACCATATATTTT; CDR3aa: CASRPGISSGNTIYF
d_gene: NA; abundance: NA; v_gene: TRBV7-2; j_gene: TRBJ1-3; CDR3nt: TGTGCCAGCACCATAGTGGCAAGCTCTGGAAACACCATATATTTT; CDR3aa: CASTIVASSGNTIYF
d_gene: NA; abundance: NA; v_gene: TRBV2; j_gene: TRBJ1-5; CDR3nt: TGTGCCAGCACCACAGGGATAGCAAATCAGCCCCAGCATTTT; CDR3aa: CASTTGIANQPQHF
d_gene: NA; abundance: NA; v_gene: TRBV5-6; j_gene: TRBJ2-4; CDR3nt: TGTGCCAGCAGCTATCAGCTTGGACTAGCCAAAAACATTCAGTACTTC; CDR3aa: CASSYQLGLAKNIQYF
d_gene: NA; abundance: NA; v_gene: TRBV5-1; j_gene: TRBJ1-2; CDR3nt: TGCGCCAGCAGCGATGGAGCCCAAATCTATGGCTACACCTTC; CDR3aa: CASSDGAQIYGYTF
d_gene: NA; abundance: NA; v_gene: TRBV28; j_gene: TRBJ1-4; CDR3nt: TGTGCCAGCAGTTTATCCCAGGCAGGCAATGAAAAACTGTTTTTT; CDR3aa: CASSLSQAGNEKLFF
d_gene: TRBD2; abundance: NA; v_gene: TRBV7-2; j_gene: TRBJ2-7; CDR3nt: TGTGCCAGCAGGGATAGCGGGGGTCCGTCCTACGAGCAGTACTTC; CDR3aa: CASRDSGGPSYEQYF
d_gene: NA; abundance: NA; v_gene: TRBV30; j_gene: TRBJ2-5; CDR3nt: TGTGCCTGGAGGCCCCGTAGGGGGGCCCTCCAAGAGACCCAGTACTTC; CDR3aa: CAWRPRRGALQETQYF
d_gene: NA; abundance: NA; v_gene: TRBV13; j_gene: TRBJ1-5; CDR3nt: TGTGCCAGCAGCTTAGGGTACGGGGGACAGCCCCAGCATTTT; CDR3aa: CASSLGYGGQPQHF
d_gene: NA; abundance: NA; v_gene: TRBV6-5; j_gene: TRBJ1-1; CDR3nt: TGTGCCAGCAGGGGGCCCTTCAGGGGGAACACTGAAGCTTTCTTT; CDR3aa: CASRGPFRGNTEAFF
d_gene: NA; abundance: NA; v_gene: TRBV5-3; j_gene: TRBJ1-2; CDR3nt: TGTGCCCGAGCGGGAAAACAGGGTTGTGGCTACACCTTC; CDR3aa: CARAGKQGCGYTF